The 8 T cell receptor beta chains below were found in one sample sequenced in a study of memory CD4+ T cells and cytomegalovirus serostatus. Single viable CD3+CD4+CD8-CD45RO+ cells were sorted as the memory CD4+ T cells. Clones were read by immunoSEQ multiplex PCR, and TCRdb kept only the in-frame ones, dropping some. The sample consists of around 99,000 clones, 75% to 85% of them appearing once. Material for sequencing was memory CD4+ T cells from blood. These receptor sequences come from an adult in good health and CMV-seropositive.

V gene TRBV5-1 combines with J gene TRBJ2-3; no reliable D call. Germline V gives CDR1 SGHRS, CDR2 YFSETQ. V lost 5 bases to trimming and J lost 0 bases, with 10 bases between them. This CDR3 comprises 14 residues. The CDR3 loop is CASSLQGSTDTQYF. CDR3 bases: TGCGCCAGCAGTCTCCAAGGGAGCACAGATACGCAGTATTTT.

This clone appeared a few times. The CDR3 spells CASSLVPGSEAFF. DNA for the CDR3: TGTGCCAGCAGCTTAGTTCCCGGCAGTGAAGCTTTCTTT. The V and J genes are TRBV7-2 and TRBJ1-1; the D is unclear. Per the germline V gene, CDR1 is SGHTA and CDR2 is FQGNSA. V lost 1 base and J 7 bases, leaving 10 bases between the germline ends. The CDR3 spans 13 residues.

This clone has only a few counts. This sequence joins TRBV30 and TRBJ2-3; D possibly matches TRBD1 or TRBD2 (6 bases each). V shed 0 bases and J shed 4 bases, with 20 bases lying between them. The CDR3 is 17 residues long. Germline loops: CDR1 GTSNPN, CDR2 SVGIG (reference sequence). This CDR3 is CAWSVRGHGEGADTQYF. CDR3 sequence (DNA): TGTGCCTGGAGTGTGCGGGGACACGGTGAAGGCGCAGATACGCAGTATTTT.

The chain combines TRBV7-2 with TRBJ2-2; weak D call: TRBD2 (5 bases). Germline assignment: CDR1 SGHTA and CDR2 FQGNSA. V was shortened by 2 bases and J by 5 bases, with 6 bases between the two germline ends. CDR3 size: 13 residues. The CDR3 region is CASSLSGTGELFF. The CDR3 nucleotides read TGTGCCAGCAGCTTATCGGGGACCGGGGAGCTGTTTTTT.

The chain has TRBV29-1 and TRBJ2-5, with no clear D. CDR1 and CDR2 from the germline V gene are SQVTM and ANQGSEA. V was trimmed by 3 bases and J by 3 bases, leaving 11 bases between them. The CDR3 contains 13 residues. The chain's CDR3 is CSVDLLWEETQYF. CDR3 bases: TGCAGCGTTGATTTGTTGTGGGAAGAGACCCAGTACTTC.

The chain employs TRBV28 and TRBJ1-1; 7 bases map to TRBD1. V shed 5 bases and J 6 bases; nucleotides not matched to a gene: 12. Germline V CDR1 and CDR2: MDHEN, SYDVKM. The CDR3 sequence is 15 residues long. CDR3 loop: CASSTLRQGESEAFF. CDR3 nucleotides: TGTGCCAGCAGTACCCTTCGACAGGGTGAATCTGAAGCTTTCTTT.

This sequence joins TRBV4-3 and TRBJ1-1; D gene ambiguous. Germline V gene sequence: CDR1 LGHNA, CDR2 YSLEER. The length of the CDR3 is 17 residues. Trimming removed 0 bases at V and 1 base at J, with 15 bases between. For the CDR3, the DNA is TGCGCCAGCAGCCAAGAGGCGCCAGCCATCGGGAACACTGAAGCTTTCTTT. This sequence encodes CASSQEAPAIGNTEAFF.

DNA for the CDR3: TGTGCCAGCAGCCGCGACAGGGGAATGAGAGCTTTCTTT. Translated, it gives CASSRDRGMRAFF. This chain joins TRBV14 and TRBJ1-1; 8 bases fit TRBD1. There are 13 residues in the CDR3. In germline, CDR1 is SGHDN, CDR2 FVKESK. With V trimmed by 4 bases and J by 10 bases, 8 bases remained unmatched. Complete variable domain (other parts from reference TRBV14 and TRBJ1-1): EAGVTQFPSHSVIEKGQTVTLRCDPISGHDNLYWYRRVMGKEIKFLLHFVKESKQDESGMPNNRFLAERTGGTYSTLKVQPAELEDSGVYFCASSRDRGMRAFFGQGTRLTVV.